The rows below give T cell receptor beta chains drawn from one sample of a study of T cell responses to AZD1222 COVID-19 vaccine. Measured with immunoSEQ multiplex PCR; TCRdb has only the in-frame clones, and not every one. The sample carries about 120,000 clones, approximately 93% recorded once. Sequencing was performed on peripheral blood, taken on day 0 of AZD1222 vaccination. These receptor sequences come from an adult in good health. Each CDR3 is given with its conserved first and last residue. D genes are given only for firm matches. Size is omitted from some rows. Given values are once, few, many or a class for expanded clones.

J gene	clone size	D gene	V gene	CDR3 protein	CDR3 DNA
TRBJ2-1	NA	NA	TRBV4-1	CASSPRGVVSYNEQFF	TGCGCCAGCAGCCCAAGGGGAGTAGTATCCTACAATGAGCAGTTCTTC
TRBJ1-1	NA	NA	TRBV18	CASSPGTQLGTEAFF	TGTGCCAGCTCACCGGGGACCCAATTGGGCACTGAAGCTTTCTTT
TRBJ2-5	NA	NA	TRBV27	CATPPRGDETQYF	TGTGCCACTCCCCCCCGGGGTGATGAGACCCAGTACTTC
TRBJ2-2	NA	NA	TRBV19	CASDSGGYTGELFF	TGTGCCAGTGATTCAGGAGGGTACACCGGGGAGCTGTTTTTT
TRBJ2-2	NA	NA	TRBV6-4	CASRREIGGELFF	TGTGCCAGCCGCCGGGAGATTGGAGGGGAGCTGTTTTTT
TRBJ1-2	NA	TRBD1	TRBV28	CASSLPDRGWGYTF	TGTGCCAGCAGTCTCCCCGACAGGGGCTGGGGCTACACCTTC
TRBJ1-6	NA	NA	TRBV10-3	CAISEIDSPLHF	TGTGCCATCAGTGAGATCGATTCACCCCTCCACTTT
TRBJ2-6	NA	NA	TRBV5-4	CASSPSGSGANVLTF	TGTGCCAGCAGCCCATCGGGGTCTGGGGCCAACGTCCTGACTTTC
TRBJ1-5	NA	NA	TRBV9	CASSLGAASNQPQHF	TGTGCCAGCAGCCTAGGGGCCGCTAGCAATCAGCCCCAGCATTTT
TRBJ2-7	NA	NA	TRBV7-8	CASSDDIGIYEQYF	TGTGCCAGCAGTGACGACATAGGGATCTACGAGCAGTACTTC
TRBJ2-7	NA	TRBD2	TRBV5-5	CASRSGLAGPYEQYF	TGTGCCAGCAGATCCGGACTAGCGGGACCTTACGAGCAGTACTTC
TRBJ2-7	NA	TRBD2	TRBV19	CASSMSQGLAGRF	TGTGCCAGTAGTATGAGTCAGGGACTAGCGGGACGGTTC
TRBJ1-1	NA	NA	TRBV3-1/TRBV3-2	CASSQVISAFTEAFF	TGTGCCAGCAGCCAAGTGATATCGGCCTTCACTGAAGCTTTCTTT
TRBJ2-1	NA	NA	TRBV11-3	CASSSDRSSYNEQFF	TGTGCCAGCAGCTCAGATCGGAGCTCCTACAATGAGCAGTTCTTC
TRBJ1-5	once	TRBD1	TRBV6-5	CASRDRRGQPQHF	TGTGCCAGCAGGGACAGGCGAGGGCAGCCCCAGCATTTT
TRBJ2-2	NA	NA	TRBV4-1	CASSQHQRNTGELFF	TGCGCCAGCAGCCAACACCAGCGGAACACCGGGGAGCTGTTTTTT
TRBJ2-1	NA	TRBD2	TRBV27	CASTAASGYQFF	TGTGCCAGCACCGCGGCTAGCGGTTATCAGTTCTTC
TRBJ2-2	NA	NA	TRBV15	CATSREHTSGSGELFF	TGTGCCACCAGCAGAGAGCATACTAGTGGGTCCGGGGAGCTGTTTTTT
TRBJ2-7	NA	TRBD1	TRBV2	CASSEQGVSYEQYF	TGTGCCAGCAGTGAACAGGGGGTCTCCTACGAGCAGTACTTC
TRBJ1-2	NA	TRBD1	TRBV9	CASSERGQYTF	TGTGCCAGCAGCGAGAGGGGACAGTACACCTTC
TRBJ2-3	NA	NA	TRBV3-1/TRBV3-2	CASSRGGTDTQYF	TGTGCCAGCAGCCGCGGGGGCACAGATACGCAGTATTTT
TRBJ1-6	NA	NA	TRBV5-1	CASSPGPQSSYNSPLHF	TGCGCCAGCAGCCCGGGACCGCAGAGCTCCTATAATTCACCCCTCCACTTT
TRBJ2-3	NA	TRBD2	TRBV19	CASSLPGTSALHF	TGTGCCAGTAGTCTCCCAGGGACTAGCGCCCTCCATTTT
TRBJ2-1	NA	TRBD2	TRBV27	CASSSGTSGRDNEQFF	TGTGCCAGCAGTTCCGGGACTAGCGGGAGGGACAATGAGCAGTTCTTC
TRBJ2-7	NA	NA	TRBV18	CASSPLSKDYEQYF	TGTGCCAGCTCACCACTTTCAAAGGACTACGAGCAGTACTTC
TRBJ2-7	NA	NA	TRBV7-9	CASSFGQGGAEQYF	TGTGCCAGCAGCTTCGGACAGGGAGGGGCCGAGCAGTACTTC
TRBJ1-1	once	NA	TRBV27	CASSSGGLSGTEAFF	TGTGCCAGCAGTTCCGGGGGGCTTTCAGGCACTGAAGCTTTCTTT
TRBJ2-5	NA	TRBD2	TRBV5-1	CASSLRAMAAGEETQYF	TGCGCCAGCAGCTTGCGGGCTATGGCAGCGGGGGAAGAGACCCAGTACTTC
TRBJ2-1	NA	TRBD2	TRBV7-3	CASSQLPTSGRSNEQFF	TGTGCCAGCAGCCAGCTTCCGACTAGCGGGAGGAGCAATGAGCAGTTCTTC
TRBJ2-1	NA	NA	TRBV14	CASSLLGTYNEQFF	TGTGCCAGCAGCCTTCTAGGCACGTACAATGAGCAGTTCTTC
TRBJ2-2	once	TRBD2	TRBV9	CASSAGGLAGVTGELFF	TGTGCCAGCAGCGCAGGGGGACTAGCGGGAGTCACCGGGGAGCTGTTTTTT
TRBJ2-3	NA	NA	TRBV7-3	CASSLGAYTDTQYF	TGTGCCAGCAGCTTGGGGGCCTACACAGATACGCAGTATTTT
TRBJ2-7	NA	NA	TRBV4-1	CASSQDQGGYEQYF	TGCGCCAGCAGCCAAGATCAGGGGGGGTACGAGCAGTACTTC
TRBJ1-5	once	NA	TRBV28	CASSLSLFREGNQPQHF	TGTGCCAGCAGTTTATCCCTGTTCAGGGAGGGCAATCAGCCCCAGCATTTT
TRBJ2-3	NA	NA	TRBV7-3	CASSLKSGGADTQYF	TGTGCCAGCAGCTTAAAATCCGGGGGCGCAGATACGCAGTATTTT
TRBJ1-2	NA	NA	TRBV2	CASSGPSGPMDGYTF	TGTGCCAGCAGCGGGCCTTCGGGGCCTATGGACGGCTACACCTTC
TRBJ1-2	NA	TRBD1	TRBV3-1/TRBV3-2	CASSQGRGPGGYTF	TGTGCCAGCAGCCAAGGCAGGGGGCCAGGTGGCTACACCTTC
TRBJ1-5	NA	NA	TRBV28	CASSLRGNSNQPQHF	TGTGCCAGCAGTTTACGGGGGAATAGCAATCAGCCCCAGCATTTT
TRBJ2-2	NA	NA	TRBV5-4	CASSLLAANTGELFF	TGTGCCAGCAGCTTATTAGCGGCGAACACCGGGGAGCTGTTTTTT
TRBJ2-1	NA	TRBD2	TRBV29-1	CSVGGSIINEQFF	TGCAGCGTTGGCGGGAGTATCATCAATGAGCAGTTCTTC
TRBJ1-1	NA	NA	TRBV2	CASSWGGAPQKNTEAFF	TGTGCCAGCAGTTGGGGGGGGGCACCCCAAAAAAACACTGAAGCTTTCTTT
TRBJ2-2	NA	NA	TRBV12-3/TRBV12-4	CASSFHTGELFF	TGTGCCAGCAGTTTCCATACCGGGGAGCTGTTTTTT
TRBJ2-7	NA	NA	TRBV5-8	CASNGGSYEQYF	TGTGCCAGCAACGGGGGCTCCTACGAGCAGTACTTC
TRBJ2-1	NA	NA	TRBV6-6	CASRDSETYNEQFF	TGTGCCAGCAGAGATAGCGAGACCTACAATGAGCAGTTCTTC
TRBJ2-5	once	TRBD1	TRBV18	CASSPLGQGGETQYF	TGTGCCAGCTCACCACTGGGACAGGGCGGGGAGACCCAGTACTTC